The sequence of this TCR beta chain was determined in a study of breast tumors, draining lymph nodes, adjacent tissues. Breast cancer patients provided tissue from their axillary draining lymph nodes. One entry per CDR3 protein, called by TCRdb with MiXCR from the multiplex PCR reads. This table holds about 220,000 distinct CDR3 sequences, 34% found once. Trimming shortened V by 5 bases and J by 6 bases, and 16 bases separated the two germline ends. CDR1 is SEHNR, CDR2 FQNEAQ, per germline (reference sequence). The CDR3 length is 15 residues. This clonotype was seen many times. This clonotype originated in a female donor with breast cancer. Some clones in this sample may be carry-over from other donors' samples. Sequencing was carried out using axillary lymph node tissue. This chain joins TRBV7-9 and TRBJ1-4; a possible D gene is TRBD1 (6 bases). CDR3 DNA: TGTGCCAGCAGCCCAATGACAGGCACTCATGAAAAACTGTTTTTT. Translating gives CASSPMTGTHEKLFF.